This is a list of T cell receptor beta chains from one sample in a study of cytomegalovirus exposure and HLA in healthy donors. The table came from immunoSEQ multiplex PCR; TCRdb's copy has only in-frame clones and leaves some out. Altogether more than 150,000 clones are present, about 90% being singletons, with the ten largest covering less than 0.3%. What was sequenced was PBMCs. These receptors were obtained from a girl younger than two in good health and CMV-seronegative. The CDR3 runs from the conserved cysteine through the conserved F or W. Size is omitted from some rows. Given values are once, few, many or a class for expanded clones.

abundance,v_gene,j_gene,len,CDR3aa
-,TRBV9,TRBJ2-5,16,CASSVGLEGAGETQYF
-,TRBV10-3,TRBJ1-1,15,CAISESLSTNTEAFF
-,TRBV7-6,TRBJ2-3,17,CASSLSHGAGGTDTQYF
-,TRBV5-1,TRBJ1-2,13,CASSLDWNYGYTF
-,TRBV30,TRBJ2-5,13,CAWSSGGRETQYF
-,TRBV4-2,TRBJ2-3,17,CASSQGLTSGRQDTQYF
-,TRBV2,TRBJ1-3,11,CASSGENTIYF
-,TRBV7-7,TRBJ2-1,13,CASSLGEGREQFF
-,TRBV6-1,TRBJ2-1,12,CASRLTGNEQFF
-,TRBV30,TRBJ1-1,12,CAWSAGNTEAFF
-,TRBV27,TRBJ1-2,12,CASSSRGNGYTF
-,TRBV10-2,TRBJ1-2,15,CASSDWIDRDYGYTF
-,TRBV6-5,TRBJ1-3,14,CASTTGSSGNTIYF
-,TRBV11-2,TRBJ2-7,15,CASGTGLAGSYEQYF
-,TRBV6-1,TRBJ1-6,14,CAGARDRVTSPLHF
-,TRBV19,TRBJ1-1,12,CDNGQGGSEAFF
-,TRBV5-1,TRBJ1-6,15,CASSLSGEANSPLHF
-,TRBV18,TRBJ2-3,13,CASSPDSLYTQYF
-,TRBV4-1,TRBJ2-7,16,CASSQTSGGGTYEQYF
-,TRBV7-2,TRBJ1-5,14,CASSFFGQNQPQHF
-,TRBV5-6,TRBJ2-4,13,CASSYREQNIQYF
-,TRBV6-6,TRBJ2-5,13,CASSYGAGETQYF
once,TRBV2,TRBJ2-7,13,CATTRDRENEQYF